One and the same sample provided the 9 T cell receptor beta chains below, sequenced in a study of blood T cell repertoires in COVID-19. Produced via immunoSEQ multiplex PCR; TCRdb's table is partial and in-frame only. This table holds some 150,000 clones, 85% to 90% found once. Sequencing used peripheral blood. The receptors stem from a woman aged 60 to 75 with acute or convalescent COVID-19.

The chain links TRBV3-1 (or the pseudogene TRBV3-2) to TRBJ1-2; maybe TRBD1 (5 bases). The germline gives CDR1 LGHDT, CDR2 YNNKEL (reference sequence). The CDR3 totals 15 residues. Trimming took 0 bases from V and 6 from J, leaving 14 bases between them. CDR3: CASSQEIQGLDGYTF. CDR3 sequence (DNA): TGTGCCAGCAGCCAAGAAATCCAGGGTTTGGATGGCTACACCTTC.

This sequence joins TRBV9 and TRBJ1-6; no clear D gene. The ends were cut back, 3 bases at V and 7 bases at J, with 11 bases in the middle. This CDR3 region has 14 residues. Germline V gives CDR1 SGDLS, CDR2 YYNGEE. The CDR3 DNA reads as TGTGCCAGCAGCGCCCACATGGAGAATTCACCCCTCCACTTT. Translated, it gives CASSAHMENSPLHF.

This chain connects TRBV7-2 to TRBJ1-1; D not resolved. The germline CDR1 and CDR2 sequences are SGHTA and FQGNSA. The CDR3 is 13 amino acids. V was clipped by 3 bases and J by 3 bases, with 8 bases between them. The CDR3 bases are TGTGCCAGCAGCTTTACCAGGTACACTGAAGCTTTCTTT. It encodes CASSFTRYTEAFF. Drawing the rest from reference TRBV7-2 and TRBJ1-1, the complete variable domain is GAGVSQSPSNKVTEKGKDVELRCDPISGHTALYWYRQSLGQGLEFLIYFQGNSAPDKSGLPSDRFSAERTGGSVSTLTIQRTQQEDSAVYLCASSFTRYTEAFFGQGTRLTVV.

V is TRBV21-1 and J is TRBJ1-2; TRBD1, the D gene given by the table, was not confirmed from the DNA. TRBV21-1 is labeled a pseudogene. CDR3 length: 16 residues. CDR3 residues: CASSRRRGQENYGYTF. CDR3 nucleotides: TGTGCCAGCAGCAGGCGTCGCGGACAGGAGAACTATGGCTACACCTTC.

This rearrangement joins TRBV4-1 to TRBJ2-2, with 7 bases fitting TRBD1. V gave up 1 base and J gave up 8 bases; unmatched junction bases: 7. This CDR3 is built from 15 residues. CDR1 is MGHRA, CDR2 YSYEKL, per germline. CDR3 sequence reads: CASSQGQGTFGELFF. The DNA for the CDR3 is TGCGCCAGCAGCCAAGGACAGGGAACGTTTGGGGAGCTGTTTTTT.

The chain recombines TRBV5-1 with TRBJ1-1; 7 bases map to TRBD1. The CDR3 spans 15 residues. The V gene end was trimmed by 2 bases and the J gene end by 6 bases; junction bases not matched to a gene: 10. Germline V gene sequence: CDR1 SGHRS, CDR2 YFSETQ. The CDR3 DNA follows: TGCGCCAGCAGCTTCGGAGCAGGGGGTAATCCTGAAGCTTTCTTT. Its translation: CASSFGAGGNPEAFF. Complete variable domain (other parts from reference TRBV5-1 and TRBJ1-1): KAGVTQTPRYLIKTRGQQVTLSCSPISGHRSVSWYQQTPGQGLQFLFEYFSETQRNKGNFPGRFSGRQFSNSRSEMNVSTLELGDSALYLCASSFGAGGNPEAFFGQGTRLTVV.

The V gene is TRBV5-5, the J gene TRBJ2-7; TRBD2 aligns across 9 bases. The ends lost 4 bases at V and 3 bases at J; junction bases unmatched: 14. Germline values: CDR1 SGHKS, CDR2 YYEKEE (reference sequence). This CDR3 region has 17 residues. CDR3 nucleotides: TGTGCCAGCAGCCTGGAGTGGGGAGCGGGGGGCCTCTACGAGCAGTACTTC. Its protein is CASSLEWGAGGLYEQYF.

The chain has TRBV2 and TRBJ2-5, with D maybe TRBD1 (6 bases). Trimming removed 0 bases from V and 5 bases from J, with 10 bases in between. Germline CDR1 and CDR2: SNHLY and FYNNEI. CDR3 size: 14 residues. The CDR3 DNA sequence: TGTGCCAGCAGTGAAGCGAGTAGGGGGGAGACCCAGTACTTC. It is translated as CASSEASRGETQYF.

With regard to this clone: The same CDR3 can be traced to other DNA sequences in this sample. The genes are TRBV2 and TRBJ1-3; possible D gene TRBD1, 6 bases. V was pared by 4 bases and J by 0 bases, with 7 bases between. Germline CDR1 is SNHLY and CDR2 is FYNNEI. This CDR3 has 14 residues. The CDR3 loop is CASSVQGSGNTIYF. CDR3 DNA: TGTGCCAGCAGTGTACAGGGCTCTGGAAACACCATATATTTT. The full variable domain, rest sourced from reference TRBV2 and TRBJ1-3, is EPEVTQTPSHQVTQMGQEVILRCVPISNHLYFYWYRQILGQKVEFLVSFYNNEISEKSEIFDDQFSVERPDGSNFTLKIRSTKLEDSAMYFCASSVQGSGNTIYFGEGSWLTVV.